This T cell receptor (beta chain) was captured in a study of CD8 T cells in ankylosing spondylitis. Points from the study as a whole: A motif of 7 or 8 highly homologous TCR beta variants was seen as apparently characteristic of ankylosing spondylitis blood.

Preparation of TCR beta libraries was done by quantitative 5'-RACE with molecular barcodes. TCRdb reprocessed the 5' RACE reads via MiXCR and lists one record per CDR3 protein. Here the sample spans some 840,000 distinct CDR3 sequences, 12% being singletons. Per germline, CDR1 LGHNA and CDR2 YNFKEQ. Trimming removed 0 bases from V and 5 bases from J, with 10 bases in between. CDR3 length: 14 residues. The table lists this clonotype with many counts. No antigen is known for it. The clonotype comes from a male donor with ankylosing spondylitis. The sample taken for sequencing was blood, either unsorted or a sorted T cell fraction (not recorded which). The chain is built from TRBV4-2 and TRBJ2-5, with D maybe TRBD2 (5 bases). For the CDR3, the DNA is TGTGCCAGCAGCCAAGATTCCAGAGGGGAGACCCAGTACTTC. Translation: CASSQDSRGETQYF.